This T cell receptor (beta chain) was obtained from a study of T cells after yellow fever vaccination. Findings and caveats of the study: Contaminating bulk clonotypes could be abundant in FACS-sorted repertoires. Memory subsets that were sorted on day 0 lacked detectable signal for almost all vaccine-responding clonotypes. The booster response re-showed most primary clones: around 95% CD4, more than 80% CD8.

5'RACE template switching produced TCR cDNA carrying a universal primer site and UMIs. In TCRdb, the 5' RACE reads were re-called with MiXCR into one record per CDR3 protein. Of 45,000 to 75,000 distinct CDR3 sequences listed, about 5.6% were seen once; the top ten hold roughly 31%. The CDR3 is 13 amino acids. The germline CDR1 and CDR2 sequences are MNHEY and SVGEGT. V was shortened by 0 bases and J by 7 bases, with 7 bases between the two germline ends. Sequencing used PBMCs, either bulk or a sorted T-cell subset (CD4+, CD8+, memory, or dextramer-sorted; not recorded which), obtained on the day of the yellow fever booster vaccination. The chain has TRBV6-2 or TRBV6-3 and TRBJ2-1; D remains unclear. This sequence was found in a man aged 18 to 29 who received the YFV17D yellow fever vaccine. CDR3 amino acids: CASSYSLGNEQFF. The CDR3 DNA is TGTGCCAGCAGTTACTCGTTGGGGAATGAGCAGTTCTTC.